The rows below give T cell receptor beta chains drawn from one sample of a study of shared clonotypes between healthy human individuals. TCRdb's table, derived via immunoSEQ multiplex PCR, lists solely in-frame clones and lacks some. The sample gives about 2.4 million clones, roughly 93% of which show up once; around 0.37% is in the top ten. Material: naive CD4+ T cells from PBMCs. The receptors were sampled from a man aged 18 to 35 in good health. Some clones in this sample may be carry-over from other donors' samples. Both conserved end residues are part of each CDR3. The D gene is left open where the match is weak.

j_gene | len | d_gene | v_gene | CDR3nt | CDR3aa
TRBJ2-7 | 15 | TRBD1 | TRBV6-5 | TGTGCCAGTACCCCGGTAGGGACAGGGTCCTACGAGCAGTACTTC | CASTPVGTGSYEQYF
TRBJ1-2 | 14 | - | TRBV28 | TGTGCCAGCACCAAGAGCGGAGGGGCGGGAGGCTACACCTTC | CASTKSGGAGGYTF
TRBJ2-3 | 12 | - | TRBV7-8 | TGTGCCAGCAGCTCTTATTCAGATACGCAGTATTTT | CASSSYSDTQYF
TRBJ2-1 | 15 | TRBD1 | TRBV5-6 | TGTGCCAGCAGCTTGGCTATCAGGGGGTACAATGAGCAGTTCTTC | CASSLAIRGYNEQFF
TRBJ1-5 | 13 | TRBD1 | TRBV27 | TGTGCCAGCAGTGAGACAGGGATGTCGCCCCAGCATTTT | CASSETGMSPQHF
TRBJ2-7 | 16 | TRBD1 | TRBV11-2 | TGTGCCAGCAGACCTTTTCACAGGGGGGAAGACTCCGAGCAGTACTTC | CASRPFHRGEDSEQYF
TRBJ2-7 | 15 | - | TRBV6-1 | TGTGCCAGCAGCCCTGGGGACTCTGAAGTGTACGAGCAGTACTTC | CASSPGDSEVYEQYF
TRBJ2-6 | 17 | - | TRBV12-5 | TGTGCTAGTGGGCCCGGCAGAACCCTCTCTGGGGCCAACGTCCTGACTTTC | CASGPGRTLSGANVLTF
TRBJ1-4 | 17 | TRBD1 | TRBV28 | TGTGCCAGCTCAGGACAGGCGCCGCCTGTACCTAATGAAAAACTGTTTTTT | CASSGQAPPVPNEKLFF
TRBJ2-5 | 13 | - | TRBV28 | TGTGCCAGCAACGAAAGGGGACAAGAGACCCAGTACTTC | CASNERGQETQYF